The TCR beta chain under discussion was sequenced for a study of T-cell memory formation after mild COVID-19. Findings and caveats of the study: Clones contracting across day 15 to 85 had a balanced CD4/CD8 profile; later expanding clones leaned CD4+.

Points on this clonotype: Its cognate antigen is unknown.

TCRdb processed the 5' RACE reads anew with MiXCR; each CDR3 protein has one entry. The sample lists about 350,000 distinct CDR3 sequences, approximately 15% occurring once. Germline V gene sequence: CDR1 MGHRA, CDR2 YSYEKL. The CDR3 runs to 19 residues. V was shortened by 4 bases and J by 7 bases, with 31 bases between the two germline ends. The source is a man aged 18 to 30 who had mild COVID-19 (a few samples of this study predate the infection). Cell type and time point are not known. The source material was PBMCs or a T cell subset sorted from them (not recorded which). This chain uses TRBV4-1 with TRBJ1-1; D uncertain. The chain's CDR3 is CASSLPSHFTTGNRLEAFF. Here the CDR3 DNA reads TGCGCCAGCAGCCTCCCCTCACACTTTACCACGGGGAACCGACTTGAAGCTTTCTTT.